This note documents a single TCR beta chain sequence. These data originate in a study of brain T cells in children with intractable seizures. Only cases whose brain tissue showed the highest T cell transcript signatures were sequenced. Trimming shortened V by 0 bases and J by 0 bases, and 6 bases separated the two germline ends. The CDR3 covers 15 residues. Germline lookup yields CDR1 SGDLS and CDR2 YYNGEE. Measured with immunoSEQ multiplex PCR; TCRdb has only the in-frame clones, and not every one. Of about 3,600 clones listed, over 60% are singletons. The receptor was derived from a girl aged 2-10 years with Rasmussen encephalitis and intractable seizures. This chain connects TRBV9 to TRBJ2-2; D gene uncertain. The sequenced sample was resected brain tissue, obtained at surgery. The CDR3 DNA is TGTGCCAGCAGCGTAGAAGGGCCGAACACCGGGGAGCTGTTTTTT. Encoded protein: CASSVEGPNTGELFF.